This TCR beta chain is drawn from a study of cytomegalovirus exposure and HLA in healthy donors. Points from the study as a whole: In presence/absence analyses, roughly uniform sequencing depth across donors was assumed. Later analysis suggested links between common viral pathogens and several top significant clusters.

This CDR3 is 13 amino acids long. V dropped 1 base and J dropped 0 bases, with 4 bases sitting between them. Germline assignment: CDR1 GTSNPN and CDR2 SVGIG (reference sequence). This PCR relied on a set of 60 Vbeta primers and 13 Jbeta primers. Assay used: immunoSEQ multiplex PCR; TCRdb lists only in-frame clones, some missing. This repertoire includes approximately 190,000 clones. A note on this clone: The antigen is unknown.

This receptor was obtained from a man aged 25 to 40 in good health and CMV-seronegative. Sample: PBMCs. This rearrangement joins TRBV30 to TRBJ1-5, with no clear D. The CDR3 region has the DNA TGTGCCTGGAGTGCCCATAGCAATCAGCCCCAGCATTTT. It is translated as CAWSAHSNQPQHF.